This TCR beta chain was recorded in a study of T-cell reconstitution after alpha-beta-depleted transplantation in children (dated by TCRdb to 2016 to 2017). Regarding the complete study: Using TCR repertoire profiling, the study quantitatively followed how T-cell immune reconstitution unfolded in children after TCRalphabeta/CD19-depleted allogeneic hematopoietic cell transplantation.

As regards this clonotype: Its recognized antigen is unknown. No base qualities exist here, and no much larger clone lies one base off it.

Taken with the paper, the label for treatment or condition translates to: allogeneic hematopoietic cell transplantation with graft depleted of TCRalphabeta T cells and CD19 B cells. TCRalphabeta/CD19-depleted allogeneic hematopoietic cell grafts were given to the transplant recipients, all of whom were children. Summary of the overall study and its limitations: The apparently early recovery of alphabetaT-cell counts about two months after transplant reportedly depended on only several hundred rapidly expanded clones that came from non-depleted graft cells. The frequencies of hyperexpanded clones fell over the following months, and after one year, T-cell counts and TCRbeta diversity were mostly attributed to newly produced T cells. In some patients, high TCRbeta diversity at day 60 was attributed to recipient T cells and intrathymic progenitors that had survived conditioning.

The junction carries 12 bases between V and J, which are trimmed by 0 bases and 7 bases respectively. The germline V gene yields WSHSY for CDR1 and SAAADI for CDR2. Spanning cysteine to phenylalanine, the CDR3 consists of 14 amino acids. Only the CDR3 region is kept as DNA, spanning 42 bases read in frame from base 1. The library was made by PCR. The instrument given in TCRdb is Illumina HiSeq 2500. TCR library preparation used molecular barcoding, with unique molecular identifiers applied to normalize quantification of the TCRbeta repertoire. The public reads were reanalyzed by TCRdb: fastp trimming at Q25, MiXCR alignment, in-frame beta chains only. All rows with the same CDR3 protein become a single entry with the most common DNA and genes. The sample table shows about 98,000 distinct CDR3 sequences, and 23% are seen once. Of the sample, around 21% is held by the ten largest clones.

The source material was PBMCs, sampled before TCRalphabeta/CD19-depleted stem cell transplant. This receptor chain uses TRBV10-2 and TRBJ2-5; confidence is insufficient to name the D gene. The receptor was isolated from a boy aged 2-15 years with acute lymphoblastic leukemia, due to receive a stem cell transplant. CDR3 sequence: CASSESITMRTQYF. The DNA is TGCGCCAGCAGTGAGTCGATAACTATGCGGACCCAGTACTTC.